These 18 T cell receptor beta chains came from one sample sequenced in a study of blood T cell repertoires in COVID-19. Generated by immunoSEQ multiplex PCR, the TCRdb table keeps only in-frame clones and is missing some. This sample has 150,000 or so clones; roughly 87% occur once, and the top ten carry under 6%. The sequenced material came from peripheral blood. The receptors here all came from a human donor in a cohort sampled during active COVID-19.

V usage is TRBV9 and J usage is TRBJ2-3; 14 nucleotides align to TRBD2. Germline assignment: CDR1 SGDLS and CDR2 YYNGEE. The CDR3 runs 17 residues. J was trimmed by 5 bases and V by 3 bases; bases with no gene match: 8. The CDR3 sequence: CASSAVGLAGGGDTQYF. The CDR3, as DNA: TGTGCCAGCAGCGCTGTAGGACTAGCGGGGGGCGGAGATACGCAGTATTTT.

CDR3 sequence (DNA): TGTGCCAGCAGTCCAGGAACTTTTTTCACTGAAGCTTTCTTT. Amino acid sequence: CASSPGTFFTEAFF. The J gene is TRBJ1-1, the V gene TRBV27; D remains unclear. The CDR3 runs 14 residues. Germline V gives CDR1 MNHEY, CDR2 SMNVEV (reference sequence). V gave up 5 bases and J gave up 4 bases, with 14 bases separating them.

CDR3 amino acids: CASSLYRTDTQYF. For the CDR3, the DNA is TGTGCCAGCAGCTTATATCGCACAGATACGCAGTATTTT. The chain has TRBV7-8 and TRBJ2-3; D gene unclear. Germline V gene lookup returns CDR1 SGHVS and CDR2 FQNEAQ. The V and J ends lost 2 bases and 1 base respectively, with 4 bases between them. The CDR3 has 13 amino acids.

This chain connects TRBV7-3 to TRBJ2-3; D possibly corresponds to TRBD2 (6 bases). This CDR3 is 14 amino acids long. V lost 3 bases and J lost 3, with 10 bases in between. Germline V lookup: CDR1 SGHTA, CDR2 FQGTGA. As DNA, the CDR3 is TGTGCCAGCAGCTTCCCTCGGGGGACAGATACGCAGTATTTT. It codes for CASSFPRGTDTQYF.

The rearrangement uses TRBV19 and TRBJ2-1; weak D call: TRBD2 (5 bases). The CDR3 spans 11 residues. The germline V and J ends were trimmed by 6 bases and 10 bases, with 10 bases remaining between them. Germline V gene sequence: CDR1 LNHDA, CDR2 SQIVND (reference sequence). In DNA form, the CDR3 reads TGTGCCAGTAGGACTACTAGGGAGCAGTTCTTC. It codes for CASRTTREQFF.

On this clone: The sample holds other DNA sequences that translate to the same CDR3. The chain combines TRBV19 with TRBJ2-7; D gene uncertain. CDR3 size: 13 residues. V was pared by 5 bases and J by 1 base, with 9 bases between. Germline assignment: CDR1 LNHDA and CDR2 SQIVND (reference sequence). The CDR3 protein is CASSPAVSYEQYF. In DNA form, the CDR3 reads TGTGCCAGTAGTCCCGCGGTTTCCTACGAGCAGTACTTC.

This rearrangement joins TRBV6-6 to TRBJ2-7, with 9 bases aligning to TRBD1. With V trimmed by 4 bases and J by 3 bases, 7 bases remained unmatched. Germline V gene lookup returns CDR1 MNHNY and CDR2 SVGAGI (reference sequence). The CDR3 runs 15 residues. CDR3 nucleotide sequence: TGTGCCAGCAGTTTCCCGGGACAGGGATTCTACGAGCAGTACTTC. Translating it yields CASSFPGQGFYEQYF.

The chain links TRBV9 to TRBJ1-2; tentatively, D is TRBD1 (6 bases). Germline lookup yields CDR1 SGDLS and CDR2 YYNGEE. Trimming took off 3 bases at V and 8 bases at J, with 20 bases between the two ends. CDR3 length equals 15 residues. CDR3: CASSEWTDSSEGYTF. The DNA for the CDR3 is TGTGCCAGCAGCGAATGGACAGATTCCTCGGAGGGCTACACCTTC. The variable domain in full, completed from reference TRBV9 and TRBJ1-2, reads DSGVTQTPKHLITATGQRVTLRCSPRSGDLSVYWYQQSLDQGLQFLIQYYNGEERAKGNILERFSAQQFPDLHSELNLSSLELGDSALYFCASSEWTDSSEGYTFGSGTRLTVV.

The chain uses TRBV24-1 and TRBJ1-5; D not certain. V lost 4 bases, J lost 0 bases, and 12 bases lay in between. Germline V gives CDR1 KGHDR, CDR2 SFDVKD. The CDR3 extends over 16 amino acids. CDR3 loop: CATSEATDNSNQPQHF. In DNA form, the CDR3 reads TGTGCCACCAGTGAGGCTACAGATAATAGCAATCAGCCCCAGCATTTT.

The chain has TRBV7-6 and TRBJ2-5; 7 nucleotides align to TRBD1. V was clipped by 4 bases and J by 5 bases; unmatched bases: 7. This CDR3 comprises 14 residues. Germline CDR1 and CDR2: SGHVS and FNYEAQ. DNA for the CDR3: TGTGCCAGCAGCTCGAAACAGGGGTACGAGACCCAGTACTTC. As protein: CASSSKQGYETQYF.

This chain connects TRBV30 to TRBJ2-7; TRBD2 is a possible D gene (5 bases). The CDR3 consists of 13 residues. The germline CDR1 and CDR2 sequences are GTSNPN and SVGIG (reference sequence). With 3 bases removed from V and 3 bases from J, the gap between germline ends came to 12 bases. The CDR3 protein is CAWRQIGVYEQYF. The CDR3 DNA is TGTGCCTGGAGGCAGATCGGGGTCTACGAGCAGTACTTC.

The chain has TRBV5-1 and TRBJ1-2; tentative D call: TRBD1 (5 bases). The germline V gene has CDR1 SGHRS and CDR2 YFSETQ. The CDR3 extends over 15 amino acids. The germline V and J ends were trimmed by 4 bases and 4 bases, with 17 bases remaining between them. CDR3 sequence reads: CASSPGALMGYGYTF. CDR3 nucleotides: TGCGCCAGCAGCCCTGGGGCTCTTATGGGCTATGGCTACACCTTC.

The chain couples TRBV19 to TRBJ1-5; unclear D gene. Germline values: CDR1 LNHDA, CDR2 SQIVND (reference sequence). Trimming stripped 1 base from V and 7 bases from J, with 11 bases between. This CDR3 spans 14 amino acids. The CDR3 region is CASSIGGSEQPQHF. The CDR3 nucleotides are TGTGCCAGTAGTATAGGCGGATCCGAGCAGCCCCAGCATTTT.

This clone was seen once. The CDR3 loop is CAWTTGGYEQYF. The CDR3 coding sequence is TGTGCCTGGACGACAGGGGGCTACGAGCAGTACTTC. The chain employs TRBV30 and TRBJ2-7; TRBD1 matches 9 bases. Per the germline V gene, CDR1 is GTSNPN and CDR2 is SVGIG (reference sequence). The CDR3 contains 12 residues. V shed 4 bases and J 3 bases; nucleotides not matched to a gene: 1. Filled out from reference TRBV30 and TRBJ2-7, the complete variable domain reads SQTIHQWPATLVQPVGSPLSLECTVEGTSNPNLYWYRQAAGRGLQLLFYSVGIGQISSEVPQNLSASRPQDRQFILSSKKLLLSDSGFYLCAWTTGGYEQYFGPGTRLTVT.

The chain joins TRBV5-6 to TRBJ2-7, with 8 bases matching TRBD1. V shed 0 bases, J shed 4 bases, and the junction held 9 bases outside the gene matches. CDR3 length: 16 residues. Germline V gene data show CDR1 as SGHDT and CDR2 as YYEEEE. CDR3 nucleotide sequence: TGTGCCAGCAGCTTGGGTATGACAGGGGTCGGTTACGAGCAGTACTTC. It is translated as CASSLGMTGVGYEQYF.

The chain has TRBV10-3 and TRBJ2-5; D perhaps matches TRBD1 (6 bases). This CDR3 contains 13 residues. CDR1 ENHRY and CDR2 SYGVKD come from the germline V gene. V lost 5 bases, J lost 3 bases, and 10 bases lay in between. CDR3 DNA sequence: TGTGCCATCAGTCGACCAGGGGAAGAGACCCAGTACTTC. Protein: CAISRPGEETQYF.

The chain is built from TRBV6-4 and TRBJ1-2; the match to TRBD1 covers 7 bases. With 3 bases clipped from V and 0 bases from J, the junction kept 10 bases outside the gene matches. The CDR3 totals 17 residues. Germline CDR1 is MRHNA and CDR2 is SNTAGT. CDR3 amino acids: CASSEEGGGTTNYGYTF. The DNA of the CDR3 is TGTGCCAGCAGTGAGGAAGGGGGCGGCACCACTAACTATGGCTACACCTTC.

This chain uses TRBV7-2 with TRBJ2-7; maybe TRBD1 (5 bases). Germline assignment: CDR1 SGHTA and CDR2 FQGNSA. There are 14 residues in the CDR3. V lost 1 base, J lost 5 bases, and 12 bases lay in between. The CDR3: CASSLGRVSHEQYF. As DNA, the CDR3 is TGTGCCAGCAGCTTAGGCAGGGTATCCCACGAGCAGTACTTC.